The present TCR beta chain was sequenced within a study of spatial heterogeneity in lung cancer. The library protocol tagged each TCR cDNA with a unique molecular identifier. TCRdb ran MiXCR on the 5' RACE reads and lists one entry per CDR3 protein. The sample consists of about 2,100 distinct CDR3 sequences, roughly 6.4% of them appearing once. Time point indicated: sample taken at primary tumor resection. Relative to its sample, this clonotype is medium-sized. Germline V CDR1 and CDR2: MDHEN, SYDVKM. The germline V and J ends were trimmed by 3 bases and 2 bases, with 11 bases remaining between them. The CDR3 is made up of 14 amino acids.

The chain employs TRBV28 and TRBJ2-7; D is ambiguous. This clonotype was obtained from a male donor with early-stage non-small cell lung cancer. Source: normal lung tissue next to the tumor, taken at surgery. The CDR3: CASSFGQLAYEQYF. The CDR3 region has the DNA TGTGCCAGCAGTTTCGGGCAGTTGGCCTACGAGCAGTACTTC.